This T cell receptor (beta chain) was identified during a study of shared clonotypes between healthy human individuals. Study-level findings and limits: Enrolling few donors narrowed the genetic and exposure-history diversity that was represented. Clonotypes shared by all four donors outscored non-shared clonotypes in generation probability.

Clones were sequenced by immunoSEQ multiplex PCR, and TCRdb holds only the in-frame ones, with some missing. The sample comprises approximately 1,500,000 clones, 98% of which are singletons, and around 0.45% rests with the top ten. None of the donors, who were healthy HIV-negative adults, had recently had acute infections or vaccinations. The CDR3 is 10 amino acids. CDR1 and CDR2 (germline): DFQATT, SNEGSKA (reference sequence). V was pared by 4 bases and J by 1 base, with 2 bases between. This clone was detected only a few times. The antigen is unknown. Different DNA sequences within this sample yield the same CDR3.

The receptor was isolated from a man aged 30 to 39 in good health. The sample was naive CD4+ T cells sorted from blood. Subset: CD45RA+ positively selected. The chain joins TRBV20-1 to TRBJ2-7, with unresolved D. The CDR3 bases are TGCAGTGCTAAGTCCTACGAGCAGTACTTC. Translation: CSAKSYEQYF.